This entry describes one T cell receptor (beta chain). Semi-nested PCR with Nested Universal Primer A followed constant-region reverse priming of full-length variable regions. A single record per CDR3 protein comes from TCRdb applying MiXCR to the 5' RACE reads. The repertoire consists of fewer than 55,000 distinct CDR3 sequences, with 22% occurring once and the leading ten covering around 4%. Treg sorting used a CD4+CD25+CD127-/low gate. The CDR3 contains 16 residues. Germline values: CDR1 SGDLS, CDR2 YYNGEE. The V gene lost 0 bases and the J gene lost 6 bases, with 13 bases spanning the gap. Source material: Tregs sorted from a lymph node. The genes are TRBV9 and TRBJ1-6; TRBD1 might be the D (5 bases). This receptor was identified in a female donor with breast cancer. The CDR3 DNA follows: TGTGCCAGCAGCGTAGGACAATCGGGGGGTAATTCACCCCTCCACTTT. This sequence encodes CASSVGQSGGNSPLHF.